This is a list of T cell receptor beta chains from one sample in a study of blood T cell repertoires in COVID-19. TCRdb keeps only in-frame clones here, not all; method: immunoSEQ multiplex PCR. This sample yields roughly 95,000 clones, of which about 80% are seen a single time; approximately 22% belongs to the top ten. Sample: peripheral blood. These receptors came from a human donor in a cohort sampled during active COVID-19. CDR3s include the opening cysteine and the closing phenylalanine or tryptophan. Each record gives: D gene, J gene, V gene, clone size, CDR3 protein, CDR3 DNA. D genes are given only for firm matches. Some rows have no size entry. The others give once, few or many, or a class for an expanded clone.

>TRBD1|TRBJ2-1|TRBV6-5|-
CASSKQGANEQFF
TGTGCCAGCAGCAAACAGGGGGCCAATGAGCAGTTCTTC
>-|TRBJ1-6|TRBV28|-
CASSFVGLSSPLHF
TGTGCCAGCAGTTTTGTCGGGTTGAGTTCACCCCTCCACTTT
>-|TRBJ2-6|TRBV7-2|-
CASSTSGANVLTF
TGTGCCAGTAGCACTTCAGGGGCCAACGTCCTGACTTTC
>TRBD2|TRBJ2-7|TRBV7-9|many
CASSPGLAGYEQYF
TGTGCCAGCAGCCCTGGGCTAGCGGGCTACGAGCAGTACTTC
>-|TRBJ1-1|TRBV12-3/TRBV12-4|-
CASSFGRGLGAFF
TGTGCCAGCAGTTTCGGGAGGGGGTTGGGAGCTTTCTTT
>TRBD2|TRBJ2-3|TRBV28|-
CASRPPGGTTDTQYF
TGTGCCAGCCGGCCACCGGGGGGGACCACAGATACGCAGTATTTT
>-|TRBJ1-2|TRBV5-4|-
CASSLELGRRGYGYTF
TGTGCCAGCAGCTTGGAGTTGGGTCGGCGAGGGTATGGCTACACCTTC
>TRBD1|TRBJ1-2|TRBV19|-
CASSVGQGNYGYTF
TGTGCCAGTAGTGTCGGACAGGGAAACTATGGCTACACCTTC
>TRBD1|TRBJ2-7|TRBV10-3|-
CAISASTRGQNYEQYF
TGTGCCATCAGTGCCTCGACGAGGGGGCAAAACTACGAGCAGTACTTC
>TRBD2|TRBJ2-3|TRBV29-1|once
CSVATGGADTQYF
TGCAGCGTTGCGACGGGAGGTGCAGATACGCAGTATTTT
>-|TRBJ2-7|TRBV12-5|-
CASSGYVSYEQYF
TGTGCTAGTAGCGGCTACGTATCCTACGAGCAGTACTTC
>TRBD1|TRBJ1-1|TRBV29-1|-
CSVEMTGEAFF
TGCAGCGTTGAGATGACAGGGGAAGCTTTCTTT
>-|TRBJ2-1|TRBV5-1|-
CASSLGLDRQFF
TGCGCCAGCAGCTTGGGATTGGACAGACAGTTCTTC
>TRBD1|TRBJ1-5|TRBV25-1|-
CASSEGQGSGQPQHF
TGTGCCAGCAGTGAGGGACAGGGGTCCGGGCAGCCCCAGCATTTT
>-|TRBJ1-2|TRBV11-2|few
CASSLDQGNYGYTF
TGTGCCAGCAGCTTAGATCAGGGAAACTATGGCTACACCTTC
>-|TRBJ1-2|TRBV5-1|-
CASSFDSGGNYGYTF
TGCGCCAGCAGCTTTGACAGCGGGGGTAACTATGGCTACACCTTC
>-|TRBJ2-7|TRBV18|-
CASSPSQEQYF
TGTGCCAGCTCACCGTCCCAAGAGCAGTACTTC
>TRBD2|TRBJ2-3|TRBV19|few
CASSIGGGSTDTQYF
TGTGCCAGTAGTATAGGCGGGGGGAGCACAGATACGCAGTATTTT
>TRBD1|TRBJ2-7|TRBV3-1/TRBV3-2|-
CASSSPGQGIGAPIF
TGTGCCAGCAGCTCCCCGGGACAGGGGATCGGGGCCCCGATCTTC
>-|TRBJ2-2|TRBV7-9|-
CASIRRLTGELFF
TGTGCCAGCATCCGGAGGCTCACCGGGGAGCTGTTTTTT
>TRBD1|TRBJ2-1|TRBV19|once
CASSIRDRGFTEQFF
TGTGCCAGTAGTATCCGGGACAGGGGTTTCACTGAGCAGTTCTTC
>TRBD1|TRBJ1-3|TRBV10-3|-
CAMKGASGNTIYF
TGTGCCATGAAGGGGGCCTCTGGAAACACCATATATTTT
>TRBD1|TRBJ1-2|TRBV3-1/TRBV3-2|-
CASSPLTGGYGYTF
TGTGCCAGCAGCCCCTTGACAGGGGGCTATGGCTACACCTTC
>-|TRBJ1-3|TRBV6-1|-
CASSERAGNTIYF
TGTGCCAGCAGTGAACGGGCTGGAAACACCATATATTTT
>TRBD2|TRBJ2-2|TRBV9|-
CASSVVGGLATDTGELFF
TGTGCCAGCAGCGTAGTTGGGGGACTAGCTACGGACACCGGGGAGCTGTTTTTT
>TRBD2|TRBJ2-7|TRBV12-3/TRBV12-4|-
CATSAGSSYEQYF
TGTGCTACCTCAGCGGGGAGCTCCTACGAGCAGTACTTC
>TRBD1|TRBJ1-3|TRBV7-9|few
CAAGTGTGRNTIYF
TGTGCCGCCGGGACAGGGACAGGCAGAAACACCATATATTTT
>TRBD2|TRBJ2-2|TRBV7-6|-
CASSLRTSGRQISGELFF
TGTGCCAGCAGCCTCAGGACTAGCGGGAGACAGATTTCCGGGGAGCTGTTTTTT
>-|TRBJ2-3|TRBV29-1|-
CSVNYLSTDTQYF
TGCAGCGTTAATTACTTGAGCACAGATACGCAGTATTTT
>-|TRBJ2-5|TRBV6-1|once
CASSEAWGGGETQYF
TGTGCCAGCAGTGAAGCGTGGGGAGGGGGGGAGACCCAGTACTTC
>-|TRBJ2-1|TRBV28|once
CASSGIHPYNEQFF
TGTGCCAGCAGCGGGATCCACCCCTACAATGAGCAGTTCTTC
>-|TRBJ1-3|TRBV3-1/TRBV3-2|-
CASSQLVRSSGNTIYF
TGTGCCAGCAGCCAACTAGTGCGGAGCTCTGGAAACACCATATATTTT
>-|TRBJ1-5|TRBV27|-
CASSSVGGRSNQPQHF
TGTGCCAGCAGTTCGGTAGGGGGTAGGAGCAATCAGCCCCAGCATTTT
>TRBD1|TRBJ1-3|TRBV6-6|-
CASSVLGGGNTIYF
TGTGCCAGCAGTGTCCTAGGGGGCGGAAACACCATATATTTT
>TRBD1|TRBJ2-7|TRBV2|-
CASRPGQGDIGSSYEQYF
TGTGCCAGCAGGCCGGGACAGGGTGATATCGGGAGCTCCTACGAGCAGTACTTC
>TRBD1|TRBJ2-3|TRBV18|-
CASSPDDRGAQYF
TGTGCCAGCTCACCGGACGACAGGGGTGCGCAGTATTTT
>-|TRBJ2-3|TRBV24-1|once
CATNHPGTDTQYF
TGTGCCACCAACCATCCGGGGACAGATACGCAGTATTTT
>TRBD1|TRBJ1-2|TRBV28|-
CASSLSGTGNGYTF
TGTGCCAGCAGTTTATCCGGGACAGGGAATGGCTACACCTTC
>TRBD2|TRBJ2-1|TRBV5-1|-
CASSSPGLVVF
TGCGCCAGCAGCTCACCGGGACTAGTCGTCTTC
>-|TRBJ1-4|TRBV6-5|-
CASTTHVTKEKLFF
TGTGCCAGCACCACCCACGTTACTAAGGAAAAACTGTTTTTT
>-|TRBJ2-1|TRBV7-9|-
CASSFAAGTSYNEQFF
TGTGCCAGCAGCTTTGCAGCGGGGACATCCTACAATGAGCAGTTCTTC
>TRBD1|TRBJ1-1|TRBV28|-
CASRMTGITEAFF
TGTGCCAGCCGAATGACAGGGATTACTGAAGCTTTCTTT
>TRBD2|TRBJ2-5|TRBV6-2/TRBV6-3|-
CASSWGTSGSQETQYF
TGTGCCAGCAGTTGGGGGACTAGCGGGTCCCAAGAGACCCAGTACTTC
>-|TRBJ2-3|TRBV9|-
CASSAQTGLSTDTQYF
TGTGCCAGCAGCGCCCAAACAGGGCTTAGCACAGATACGCAGTATTTT
>TRBD2|TRBJ2-5|TRBV3-1/TRBV3-2|-
CASSPLAGAGKTQYF
TGTGCCAGCAGCCCCTTAGCGGGAGCGGGGAAGACCCAGTACTTC
>TRBD2|TRBJ2-5|TRBV6-6|-
CASTRLAGAQETQYF
TGTGCCAGCACAAGACTAGCGGGAGCACAAGAGACCCAGTACTTC
>TRBD2|TRBJ2-1|TRBV15|-
CATSRISGTYNEQFF
TGTGCCACCAGTCGTATTAGCGGGACTTACAATGAGCAGTTCTTC
>-|TRBJ1-2|TRBV19|-
CASSLRSSGYTF
TGTGCCAGTAGTCTCAGGTCCAGCGGCTACACCTTC
>-|TRBJ2-7|TRBV18|-
CASSPEVLGPEGQYF
TGTGCCAGCTCACCAGAGGTACTAGGGCCGGAGGGTCAGTACTTC
>-|TRBJ1-5|TRBV10-3|-
CAISSRQSNQPQHF
TGTGCCATCAGTTCGAGACAGAGCAATCAGCCCCAGCATTTT